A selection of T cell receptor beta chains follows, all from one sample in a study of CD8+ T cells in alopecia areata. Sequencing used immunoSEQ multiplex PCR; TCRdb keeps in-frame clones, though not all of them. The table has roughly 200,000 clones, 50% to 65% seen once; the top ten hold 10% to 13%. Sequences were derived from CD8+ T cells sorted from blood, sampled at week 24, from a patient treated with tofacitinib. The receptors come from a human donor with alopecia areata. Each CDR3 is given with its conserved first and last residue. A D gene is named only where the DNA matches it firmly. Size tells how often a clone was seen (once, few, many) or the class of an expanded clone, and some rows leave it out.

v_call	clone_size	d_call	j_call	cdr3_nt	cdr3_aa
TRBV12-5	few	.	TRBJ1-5	TGTGCTAGTGGTTGGGAGGGCAATCAGCCCCAGCATTTT	CASGWEGNQPQHF
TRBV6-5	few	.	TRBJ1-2	TGTGCCAGCAGTGCGGCCGAGGGCCATGGCTACACCTTC	CASSAAEGHGYTF
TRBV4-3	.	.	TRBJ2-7	TGCGCCAGCAGCCAAGATTACCCCGGTGGGTCCTACGAGCAGTACTTC	CASSQDYPGGSYEQYF
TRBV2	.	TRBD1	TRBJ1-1	TGTGCCAGCAGTGAAGCATTCCCGGGACAGATGAACACTGAAGCTTTCTTT	CASSEAFPGQMNTEAFF
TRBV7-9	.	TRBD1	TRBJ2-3	TGTGCCAGCAGCCAGCTGGACAGGGACAGCACAGATACGCAGTATTTT	CASSQLDRDSTDTQYF
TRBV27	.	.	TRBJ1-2	TGTGCCAGCAGTATTGACGAAAACTATGGCTACACCTTC	CASSIDENYGYTF
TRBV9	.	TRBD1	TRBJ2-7	TGTGCCAGCAGCGTAGCCTCCGGGACAGGGGCCGAGCAGTACTTC	CASSVASGTGAEQYF
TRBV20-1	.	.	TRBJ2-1	TGCAGTGCTCCCTCTGTGTATGAGCAGTTCTTC	CSAPSVYEQFF
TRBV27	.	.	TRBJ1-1	TGTGCCAGCAGTCCCGGACGCCACACTGAAGCTTTCTTT	CASSPGRHTEAFF
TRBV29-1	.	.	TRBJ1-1	TGCAGCGTCGAAGCAGGGGTCGAAGCTTTCTTT	CSVEAGVEAFF
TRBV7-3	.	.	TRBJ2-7	TGTGCCAGCAGCTTTGGGTCGGGAGACGAGCAGTACTTC	CASSFGSGDEQYF
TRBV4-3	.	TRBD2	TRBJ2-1	TGCGCCAGCAGCCAATCGAGCGGGGGGGCTTCGGAGCAGTTCTTC	CASSQSSGGASEQFF
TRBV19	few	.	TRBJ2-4	TGTGCCAGTAGTCCCGGGACGGAAAACATTCAGTACTTC	CASSPGTENIQYF
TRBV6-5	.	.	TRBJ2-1	TGTGCCAGCAGTTATTCAGGAGGGGCCTACAATGAGCAGTTCTTC	CASSYSGGAYNEQFF
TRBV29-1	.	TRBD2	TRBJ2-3	TGCAGCGCAGAGGGCGGCGGGGGGACCACAGATACGCAGTATTTT	CSAEGGGGTTDTQYF
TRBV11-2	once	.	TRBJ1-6	TGTGCCAGCAGCTTAGAGGCGGGGTGGATTTCACCCCTCCACTTT	CASSLEAGWISPLHF
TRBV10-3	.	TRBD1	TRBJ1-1	TGTGCCATCAGTGACCCTCCCAGGGGGGTGGACGGCACTGAAGCTTTCTTT	CAISDPPRGVDGTEAFF
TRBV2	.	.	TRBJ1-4	TGTGCCAGCTTGCTGTCAACTAATGAAAAACTGTTTTTT	CASLLSTNEKLFF
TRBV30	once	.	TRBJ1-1	TGTGCCTGGAGCGTCGGACAGCCGAACACTGAAGCTTTCTTT	CAWSVGQPNTEAFF
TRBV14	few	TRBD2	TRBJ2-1	TGTGCCAGCAGCCAAGAGGTACCGGGACTAGTGTATAACGAGCAGTTCTTC	CASSQEVPGLVYNEQFF
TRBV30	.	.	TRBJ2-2	TGTGCCTGGAGCGGGTTTACGAACACCGGGGAGCTGTTTTTT	CAWSGFTNTGELFF
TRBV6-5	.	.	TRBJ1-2	TGTGCCAGCAGTTACTCATTGGGGAACTATGGCTACACCTTC	CASSYSLGNYGYTF
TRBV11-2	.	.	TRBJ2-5	TGTGCCAGCAGCTTACTAGGTTCCGGGGAGACCCAGTACTTC	CASSLLGSGETQYF
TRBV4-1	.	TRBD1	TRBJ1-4	TGCGCCAGCAGCCAAGAAGAGACAGGGGCTGAAAAACTGTTTTTT	CASSQEETGAEKLFF
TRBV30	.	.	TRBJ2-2	TGTGCCTGGACGATAGGGGACGACGGGGAGCTGTTTTTT	CAWTIGDDGELFF
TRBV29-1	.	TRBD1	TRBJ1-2	TGCAGCGTCCACCCCGCAGGGGGCGACTCCGATGGCTACACCTTC	CSVHPAGGDSDGYTF
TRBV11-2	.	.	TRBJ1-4	TGTGCCAGCAGCTTAGATTACGTGGAGGAAAAACTGTTTTTT	CASSLDYVEEKLFF
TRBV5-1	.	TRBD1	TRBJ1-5	TGCGCCAGCAGCTTGACAGGGGGCCTCGGTCAGCCCCAGCATTTT	CASSLTGGLGQPQHF
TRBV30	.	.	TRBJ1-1	TGTGCCTGGAGCGATGGACGGACTGAAGCTTTCTTT	CAWSDGRTEAFF
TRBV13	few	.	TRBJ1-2	TGTGCCAGCAGCTCCTCCGACACGTCTGGCTACACCTTC	CASSSSDTSGYTF
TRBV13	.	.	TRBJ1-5	TGTGCCAGCAGCCTCCGGGGGGACAATCAGCCCCAGCATTTT	CASSLRGDNQPQHF
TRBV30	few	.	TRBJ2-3	TGTGCCTGGAGATTTCGGGCGCTGAGCACAGATACGCAGTATTTT	CAWRFRALSTDTQYF
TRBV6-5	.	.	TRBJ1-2	TGTGCCAGCAGCCTTGAGGGGACGTTGGGCTACACCTTC	CASSLEGTLGYTF
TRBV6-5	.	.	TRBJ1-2	TGTGCCAGCAGTCCATCAGGGGTTGGCTACACCTTC	CASSPSGVGYTF
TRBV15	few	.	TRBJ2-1	TGTGCCACCAGCACCACCGACTACAATGAGCAGTTCTTC	CATSTTDYNEQFF
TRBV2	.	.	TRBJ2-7	TGTGCCAGCAGTGTTCGGACCCTCCGGGGCTACGAGCAGTACTTC	CASSVRTLRGYEQYF
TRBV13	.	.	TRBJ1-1	TGTGCCAGCAGCCTCCTGACAGGGAACACTGAAGCTTTCTTT	CASSLLTGNTEAFF
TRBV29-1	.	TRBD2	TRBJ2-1	TGCAGCGCCCAGCGGGGGGGCTTTAATGAGCAGTTCTTC	CSAQRGGFNEQFF
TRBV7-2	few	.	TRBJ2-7	TGTGCCAGCAGCATAAACCGGGACTCCACCGACTCCTACGAGCAGTACTTC	CASSINRDSTDSYEQYF
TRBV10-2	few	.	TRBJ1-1	TGCGCCAGCAGACGAAGAAACACTGAAGCTTTCTTT	CASRRRNTEAFF
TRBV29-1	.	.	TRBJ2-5	TGCAGCGTTGAAGGGTTTGGAGGGGCCCATCAAGAGACCCAGTACTTC	CSVEGFGGAHQETQYF
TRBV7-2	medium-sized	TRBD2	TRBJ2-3	TGTGCCAGCTGTAGAGCGGGGGCCACAGATACGCAGTATTTT	CASCRAGATDTQYF
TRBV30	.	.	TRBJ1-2	TGTGCCTGGACAGGTTCGAGTTATGGCTACACCTTC	CAWTGSSYGYTF
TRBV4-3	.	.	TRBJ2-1	TGCGCCAGCAGCCCCGGGCTAGGCTCCTACAATGAGCAGTTCTTC	CASSPGLGSYNEQFF
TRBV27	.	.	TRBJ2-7	TGTGCCAGCAGTTCTCAACCAGGGGCGACCGAGCAGTACTTC	CASSSQPGATEQYF
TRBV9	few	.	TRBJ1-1	TGTGCCAGCAGCCCCCGGGAGGGTGGGGAAGCTTTCTTT	CASSPREGGEAFF
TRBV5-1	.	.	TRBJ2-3	TGCGCCAGCAGCTTAAACAGGGTCGTCACAGATACGCAGTATTTT	CASSLNRVVTDTQYF
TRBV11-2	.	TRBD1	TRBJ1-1	TGTGCCAGCAGCCCGGGGACAGGCACTGAAGCTTTCTTT	CASSPGTGTEAFF